A single sample is the source of the 3 T cell receptor beta chains below, sequenced in a study of Graves' ophthalmopathy and Graves' hyperthyroidism. Scientists amplified the TCR beta CDR3 regions from RNA transcripts. First-round RT-PCR used HTBI primers; second-round multiplex PCR followed. TCRdb re-analysed the multiplex PCR reads in MiXCR, keeping a single row per CDR3 protein. The sample yields tens of thousands of distinct CDR3 sequences, around 50% seen once. Sequenced sample: peripheral blood. The receptors stem from an adult woman with stable Graves' hyperthyroidism.

This clonotype was counted ten times or more. CDR3 residues: CASSLSGVSQPQHF. The CDR3 DNA is TGTGCCAGCAGTTTATCAGGGGTGAGTCAGCCCCAGCATTTT. V is TRBV27 and J is TRBJ1-5; tentatively, D is TRBD1 (5 bases). V shed 0 bases and J shed 6 bases, with 9 bases lying between them. The germline V gene has CDR1 MNHEY and CDR2 SMNVEV (reference sequence). The CDR3 sequence is 14 residues long.

This clonotype is termed medium-sized. The chain joins TRBV15 to TRBJ2-7, with TRBD2 as a possible D gene (5 bases). V was shortened by 1 base and J by 1 base, with 8 bases between the two germline ends. This CDR3 is built from 14 residues. Germline V gene lookup returns CDR1 LNHNV and CDR2 YYDKDF (reference sequence). DNA for the CDR3: TGTGCCACCAGCAGAGGTGGAGGTTCCTACGAGCAGTACTTC. This codes for CATSRGGGSYEQYF.

The chain recombines TRBV25-1 with TRBJ2-1, with D perhaps matching TRBD2 (5 bases). Germline CDR1 and CDR2: MGHDK and SYGVNS. Between the trimmed V and J ends, which lost 4 bases and 8 bases, there was a span of 27 bases. The CDR3 runs 18 residues. Here the CDR3 DNA reads TGTGCCAGCAGTGCTACCATACTCTCCACGGGCGGAGGCGATGAGCAGTTCTTC. Its translation: CASSATILSTGGGDEQFF.